This TCR beta chain was captured by sequencing in a study of cytomegalovirus exposure and HLA in healthy donors (TCRdb year 2017). Context from the whole study: In an earlier analysis of 550 to 750 of the donors, about 270 Gb of sequence data and 90 million to 120 million unique TCR beta sequences from 150 million to 200 million T cells were reported. A later analysis re-analyzed previously published TCR beta repertoires from roughly 690 donors and added high-resolution HLA genotyping to study TCR occurrence patterns. Across 300 to 500 genotyped donors of the cohort, an average of approximately 240,000 unique TCR beta nucleotide sequences per donor were sequenced, and 15% to 20% of those sequences were non-productive. The study profiled the T cell repertoires of hundreds of subjects by immunosequencing and related them to cytomegalovirus serostatus. Several DR-DQ haplotypes were handled as single units for association and clustering, since linkage in the cohort was strong. To decide whether each TCR beta V gene segment behaved as functional or pseudogenic, an earlier analysis of several hundred of the donors relied on high-throughput TCR beta sequencing. Donor age, sex, ethnicity and CMV serostatus were compiled together with the repertoire data. To predict cytomegalovirus infection status, the study combined high-throughput TCR immunosequencing, statistical association of individual TCRs with disease status, and machine learning. Typing coverage differed by locus: A, B, C, DRB1 and DQB1 were typed in about 620-640 donors, DQA1 in 522, DPA1 in around 580, and DPB1 in 472. Every discovery cohort repertoire had been produced on one sequencing platform. Of the 398 genotyped donors, roughly 80% were placed in the genetic ancestry cluster associated with self-reported Caucasian donors. In addition to the first cohort of roughly 670 subjects, a separate validation cohort of approximately 130 different subjects was used. HLA typing included class I and class II loci at four-digit resolution. The aim of the study was to test whether cataloging public T cell receptors could identify signatures of past pathogen exposure. A later genetic analysis took genome-wide SNP genotypes for about three fifths of the 666 donors and used that subset as a discovery cohort. Rather than drawing on any new phenotypic data, the later analysis identified candidate immune exposures from TCR beta sequences and the way those sequences occurred across donors. Approximately 300 gigabases of sequencing data and about 92 million unique TCR sequences made up an early release that covered over 550 HLA-typed donors. Results and caveats for the whole study, not just this receptor: A further reported finding was that TCR beta sequences accurately predicted the HLA-A and HLA-B alleles for most subjects in the first cohort. The study listed 150 to 200 TCR beta chains as associated with cytomegalovirus. The authors suggested that the approach could potentially be generalized to other disease states and immunological phenotypes. Across donors, most TCR sequences were observed very rarely, whereas some public TCRs were present in many individuals. In a later analysis, the rate of TCR association differed among HLA loci, with DRB1 alleles having the most associated TCRs and HLA-C alleles having the fewest. In a later analysis, most CMV-associated TCR beta chains were found to appear HLA-restricted, with HLA associations seemingly driven largely by CMV exposure. In both the original and validation cohorts, the classifier was reported to diagnose cytomegalovirus status with high specificity and sensitivity. In a later analysis, several top co-occurrence clusters were reported to appear linked to parvovirus B19, influenza, CMV and Epstein-Barr virus. In a later genetic analysis, fewer N-insertions in productive TCRs were reported among donors in an Asian-associated ancestry cluster than the roughly 710-donor mean. A later analysis associated some 17,000 TCR beta sequences with specific HLA alleles at a false discovery rate of 0.05. About 17 rarely observed V segments, including chromosome 9 orphons, were excluded from the earlier analysis of a few hundred of the donors because counts were too low. This cohort had only TCR beta chains sequenced, and the lack of alpha or paired-chain data limited which features could be detected. The 87-base-pair reads could not distinguish some IMGT-functional V segments, including TRBV6-2 and TRBV6-3, so those segments were excluded. Linkage disequilibrium might explain the correlated functional status among segregating V segments, but an unknown experimental factor could not be ruled out. Strong co-occurrence of HLA alleles, especially DR and DQ, made assigning TCR associations to individual alleles difficult. The only immune exposure information available for the cohort was CMV serostatus. A group of highly shared sequence variants was considered likely to be a technical artifact of the sequencing pipeline. V-gene and J-gene trimming of TCR beta chains was associated with a missense DCLRE1C variant in a later genetic analysis, and the association was replicated in an independent cohort. The presence/absence analyses assumed that sequencing depth was roughly uniform across donors, and that assumption may not be true. In an earlier analysis of under 600 of the donors, most TCR beta V segments were observed in productive rearrangements about 87% or about 30% of the time, broadly matching IMGT annotations. Because HLA typing was missing for some donors at each locus, association tests included only the typed subset. In vitro tests confirmed that a few of the cytomegalovirus-associated TCR beta chains recognize cytomegalovirus antigens. In a later analysis, HLA-associated TCR beta chains were found to be more clonally expanded and to have lower generation probabilities than equally common non-associated chains.

Concerning this clone itself: The clone's antigen remains unknown. No much larger clone is present one base from it, and per-base qualities are unavailable.

Libraries were built with the immunoSEQ multiplex PCR assay. For the multiplex PCR, a mixture combining 60 forward primers for TCR Vbeta segments and 13 reverse primers for TCR Jbeta segments was used. Amplification of the CDR3 region of rearranged TCR beta genes was performed with a multiplex PCR assay on genomic DNA. The Illumina HiSeq System was used to sequence the amplified TCR beta libraries as 87-base-pair reads. Regarding the original processing steps: A later analysis counted approximately 84 million unique TCR beta chains across the 650 to 800 repertoires, and approximately 11 million of these chains were shared by at least two donors. Raw reads were error-corrected and collapsed into unique sequences by a nearest-neighbor algorithm in which closely related sequences were merged to remove PCR and sequencing errors. Alignment of CDR3 sequences to IMGT reference sequences was used to assign V, D and J gene segments. For a sequence to be retained, a match of at least six nucleotides was required to both a V gene segment and a J gene segment. A rearrangement counted as productive if the CDR3 had no stop codons and remained in frame with V and J, and every other rearrangement counted as non-productive. CDR3 was defined according to IMGT convention as the region running from the second conserved V-encoded cysteine to the conserved J-encoded phenylalanine. Sequences without an unambiguous match to a single V gene segment were excluded from the earlier analysis of 450 to 750 of the donors. In an earlier analysis of roughly 500 of the donors, V segments were called functional above 56.7% productive rearrangements and were called segregating when the between-donor standard deviation exceeded 5%. To diagnose cytomegalovirus status from the catalog of TCR beta chain sequences, a statistical classification framework was built. V and J gene assignment, in a later analysis, came from comparing TCR nucleotide sequences with IMGT/GENE-DB human TR gene sequences. The TCRdist pipeline was used in a later analysis to assign CDR3 sequences and most-parsimonious VDJ recombination scenarios. A later analysis defined each TCR beta chain by its CDR3 amino acid sequence plus V-gene family, and excluded reads lacking a unique V-gene family. To address suspected cross-contamination and a sequencing artifact, a later analysis removed around 590 highly shared, low-generation-probability nucleotide sequences. A later analysis calculated a clonal expansion index for each public chain from normalized within-repertoire ranks of inferred template counts. In a later analysis, generation probabilities were computed using a VDJ recombination model fitted to out-of-frame rearrangements, and the results were checked against IGoR. In a later analysis, hypergeometric tests were used to score TCR-TCR, TCR-HLA and TCR-CMV co-occurrence, with a repertoire-size bias correction applied to TCR pairs. A later analysis estimated false discovery rates by permuting HLA or CMV assignments 20 times. In a later analysis, co-occurring TCRs were grouped with DBSCAN, and TCRdist sequence similarity was added when clustering was performed within HLA-allele-positive subsets. Repertoires with fewer than 30,000 or more than 120,000 public chains were left out of co-occurrence clustering, as were a handful of repertoires with anomalous nucleotide sharing. TCRdb limited this immuneACCESS table to in-frame rearrangements with V and J called. A share of clones is missing; checked studies link under half to unresolved V genes, and the rest is unexplained. The V and J calls and clone size were taken over from that table, and D and trimming were inferred from the DNA. A total of about 190,000 clones appear in this sample, around 87% of them only once. The ten largest make up 1% to 1.5% of the sample.

The germline V gene specifies SGHRS as CDR1 and YFSETQ as CDR2. The CDR3 has 13 amino acids, counting the end cysteine and phenylalanine. Only the CDR3 region is kept as DNA, spanning 39 bases read in frame from base 1. V sheds 4 bases and J sheds 10 bases, leaving 15 bases between their ends. The cohort comprised under 700 healthy bone marrow donors. All cohort members were sampled while nominally healthy, although unrecorded immune exposures were likely present. The donor was CMV seronegative and belonged to the group of roughly 330 seronegative cohort members. Each donor provided a peripheral blood sample, and peripheral blood mononuclear cells were used for TCR beta sequencing. Genomic DNA was extracted from the blood cell samples with the Qiagen DNeasy Blood Extraction Kit.

Sequencing used PBMCs. The sequence derives from a man aged 25 to 40 in good health and CMV-seronegative. The rearranged segments are TRBV5-1 and TRBJ2-4; possibly the D gene is TRBD2, per 7 matching bases. The nucleotides read TGCGCCAGCAGCGCAGGGGACTATGCGATTCAGTACTTC. It codes for CASSAGDYAIQYF.